Below, one TCR beta chain is given with its context. Its matching antigen is unknown. This specimen belongs to a study of cytomegalovirus exposure and HLA in healthy donors. Points from the study as a whole: In vitro experiments confirmed that three CMV-associated chains were specific for CMV antigens. One later analysis, an examination of the 90 to 150 validation repertoires, found that first-cohort TCR clusters tended to co-occur in them.

Germline V gene lookup returns CDR1 SGHNT and CDR2 YYREEE (reference sequence). V gave up 4 bases and J gave up 4 bases; unmatched junction bases: 15. The CDR3 runs to 17 residues. Only in-frame clones appear in the TCRdb table, and some are missing; sequencing was by immunoSEQ multiplex PCR. This table holds around 150,000 clones, approximately 93% found once. This chain connects TRBV5-4 to TRBJ2-5, with 8 bases that match TRBD2. This TCR was recovered from a man in his late teens or twenties in good health and CMV-seronegative. The specimen sequenced was PBMCs. The CDR3 bases are TGTGCCAGCAGCCTCACGAGCGGGGGTCGGCCCCGAGAGACCCAGTACTTC. Encoded protein: CASSLTSGGRPRETQYF.